The 8 T cell receptor beta chains listed next were all sequenced from one sample in a study of follicular helper T cells after annual influenza vaccination. Clones were read by immunoSEQ multiplex PCR, and TCRdb kept only the in-frame ones, dropping some. The sample contains roughly 15,000 clones, roughly 80% of which appear only once. Time point here: 2014-2015 season, 7 days after vaccination. The specimen comprised CXCR5+ CD38- circulating T follicular helper cells from blood, sampled 7 days after influenza vaccination. The subset here: circulating Tfh, non-naive CD4+CXCR5+PD-1+ (ICOS+CD38+ or ICOS-CD38-). These receptors all come from an adult who received the influenza vaccine.

This rearrangement joins TRBV28 to TRBJ2-5; 7 nucleotides align to TRBD1. The germline CDR1 and CDR2 sequences are MDHEN and SYDVKM. The ends lost 5 bases at V and 1 base at J; junction bases unmatched: 4. This CDR3 spans 14 amino acids. The CDR3 DNA is TGTGCCAGCAGTCCGGGACAGCGCCAAGAGACCCAGTACTTC. Encoded protein: CASSPGQRQETQYF.

The gene calls are TRBV10-2 and TRBJ1-2, with 9 bases lining up with TRBD1. Losses at the gene ends were 8 bases for V and 6 bases for J; bases not matched to a gene: 7. CDR1 is WSHSY, CDR2 SAAADI, per germline. CDR3 length: 13 amino acids. The CDR3 sequence: CASRYRDRDGYTF. In DNA, the CDR3 is TGCGCCAGCCGATACCGGGACAGGGATGGCTACACCTTC.

The chain employs TRBV2 and TRBJ1-2, with 12 bases matching TRBD1. The CDR3 runs to 13 residues. Per the germline V gene, CDR1 is SNHLY and CDR2 is FYNNEI. The V gene end was trimmed by 8 bases and the J gene end by 6 bases; junction bases not matched to a gene: 4. DNA of the CDR3: TGTGCCAGCGGCGGGACAGGGGGCGATGGCTACACCTTC. Protein: CASGGTGGDGYTF.

This clone was counted a single time. The chain employs TRBV29-1 and TRBJ2-5, with TRBD2 as a possible D gene (6 bases). With 4 bases removed from V and 5 bases from J, the gap between germline ends came to 17 bases. Germline V lookup: CDR1 SQVTM, CDR2 ANQGSEA. CDR3 size: 14 residues. CDR3: CSVGRAGGKETQYF. The CDR3 DNA follows: TGCAGCGTTGGTAGAGCGGGTGGGAAGGAGACCCAGTACTTC.

This clone has a handful of counts. V and J are TRBV28 and TRBJ1-2; possible D gene TRBD1, 5 bases. Per the germline V gene, CDR1 is MDHEN and CDR2 is SYDVKM. The CDR3 contains 12 residues. The V end lost 6 bases, the J end lost 5 bases, and 10 bases lay between the germline ends. Here the CDR3 DNA reads TGTGCCAGCAGCGCGACAGAGTATGGCTACACCTTC. It is translated as CASSATEYGYTF.

J is TRBJ2-7 and V is TRBV6-1; weak D call: TRBD1 (5 bases). V lost 4 bases to trimming and J lost 3 bases, with 7 bases between them. The V gene's germline CDR1 is MNHNS and CDR2 SASEGT. This CDR3 is built from 12 residues. CDR3 in DNA: TGTGCCAGCAGTGGAGACAGCTACGAGCAGTACTTC. It translates to CASSGDSYEQYF.

V and J are TRBV7-9 and TRBJ2-7; no clear D gene. There are 11 residues in the CDR3. Trimming pared 8 bases from V and 4 bases from J, leaving 9 bases between. From germline, CDR1 is SEHNR and CDR2 FQNEAQ (reference sequence). CDR3 in DNA: TGTGCCAGCGCTCAGGATTACGAGCAGTACTTC. Its protein product is CASAQDYEQYF.

This clone turned up a few times. The V and J genes are TRBV10-2 and TRBJ2-6, with a tentative D call TRBD1 (5 bases). This CDR3 contains 15 residues. CDR1 and CDR2 (germline): WSHSY, SAAADI. The V end was cut by 3 bases, the J end by 9 bases, with 15 bases between. The CDR3 sequence: CASSDPKRGRNVLTF. The CDR3 nucleotides read TGCGCCAGCAGTGACCCCAAAAGGGGCCGCAACGTCCTGACTTTC.